This T cell receptor (beta chain) was obtained from a study of T cells in Graves' hyperthyroidism and ophthalmopathy. Study-wide points: Ophthalmopathy got predicted by the model a median about 6.5 months before its onset.

The hyperthyroidism patients had all been newly diagnosed, and their disease duration was under 2 months. Their ages ranged from 18 to 65 years. Diagnosis relied on clinical symptoms, serum thyroxine and TRAb, thyroid ultrasound and orbital computed tomography. Ten or more counts support this clonotype. Its antigen is not known. Authors of the study amplified TCR beta CDR3 regions from RNA transcripts. Primed by the HTBI set, a first-round RT-PCR was run on the TCR CDR3. TCRdb analysed the multiplex PCR reads with MiXCR anew, one entry per CDR3 protein. The sample records roughly 420,000 distinct CDR3 sequences, about 13% being singletons. V shed 0 bases and J shed 4 bases, with 12 bases lying between them. Looked up from germline, CDR1 is DFQATT and CDR2 is SNEGSKA (reference sequence). CDR3 length equals 15 residues.

Input material: blood. V is TRBV20-1 and J is TRBJ1-4; D gene uncertain. The clonotype was recovered from a woman between 18 and 30 years old with Graves' hyperthyroidism. This CDR3 reads CSARDLGRDNEKLFF. The DNA for the CDR3 is TGCAGTGCTAGAGATCTCGGGCGCGATAATGAAAAACTGTTTTTT.